This TCR beta chain was profiled in a study of OX40 agonist ivuxolimab in advanced cancers. The study, taken as a whole, reports: Partial responders treated at 0.1-3.0 mg/kg exhibited clonal expansion among the lowest measured.

The germline gives CDR1 SGDLS, CDR2 YYNGEE. With 0 bases removed from V and 3 bases from J, the gap between germline ends came to 6 bases. The length of the CDR3 is 13 residues. As concerns this clone: The antigen is undetermined.

Sequencing used immunoSEQ multiplex PCR; TCRdb keeps in-frame clones, though not all of them. Among 70,000 to 95,000 clones listed, roughly 90% were seen once. On cycle 4 day 1 and cycle 7 day 1, as well as at baseline, blood was sampled. This sequence was found in an adult with an advanced solid tumor such as melanoma, head and neck, liver or kidney cancer. The gene calls are TRBV9 and TRBJ1-1; no firm D call. The starting material was CD4+ or CD8+ T cells sorted from blood, obtained in a trial of the OX40 agonist ivuxolimab. In DNA form, the CDR3 reads TGTGCCAGCAGCGTAGAAGGTTACACTGAAGCTTTCTTT. This translates into CASSVEGYTEAFF.